The clone carrying this T cell receptor (beta chain) was seen once. Study processing details: Amplified reference gene primers provided the basis for estimating nucleated cell counts. Data came from immunoSEQ multiplex PCR; TCRdb stores just in-frame clones and leaves some out. The V and J calls and the clone size are those of that table, but D and trimming were determined from the DNA. Among 350,000 or so clones, roughly nine tenths were seen once, and the ten largest hold over 3.5%. This specimen comes from a study of blood T cell repertoires in COVID-19. Study-level background: Both acute and convalescent COVID-19 samples were obtained from the United States, Italy and Spain. PBMCs, B-cell-depleted T cells, or T cells were the source of the cDNA or gDNA that made up the material.

CDR1 is DFQATT, CDR2 SNEGSKA, per germline (reference sequence). V dropped 3 bases and J dropped 7 bases, with 9 bases sitting between them. The CDR3 runs to 11 residues. The sequence was obtained from an older woman with COVID-19, enrolled during active disease. The V call is TRBV20-1, the J call TRBJ1-1; no clear D gene. The sequencing sample was made of peripheral blood. CDR3: CSASKRDEAFF. The CDR3, as DNA: TGCAGTGCTAGTAAGCGGGATGAAGCTTTCTTT.